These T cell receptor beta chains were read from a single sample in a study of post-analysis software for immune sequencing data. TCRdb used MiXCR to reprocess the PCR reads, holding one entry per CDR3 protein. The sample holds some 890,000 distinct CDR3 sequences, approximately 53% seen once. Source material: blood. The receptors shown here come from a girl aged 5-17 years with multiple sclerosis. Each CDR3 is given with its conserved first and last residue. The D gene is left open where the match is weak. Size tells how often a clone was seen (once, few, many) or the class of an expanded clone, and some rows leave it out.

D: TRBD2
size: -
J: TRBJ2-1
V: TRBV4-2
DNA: TGTGCCAGCAGCCAGGTAGCGGGAGGGGACAATGAGCAGTTCTTC
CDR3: CASSQVAGGDNEQFF

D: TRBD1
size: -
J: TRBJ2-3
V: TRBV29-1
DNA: TGCAGCGCACAGGGGCAGGTGGGCACAGATACGCAGTATTTT
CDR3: CSAQGQVGTDTQYF

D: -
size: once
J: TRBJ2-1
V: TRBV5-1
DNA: TGCGCCAGCAGCTTAGGACTAATCCCCGATGAGCAGTTCTTC
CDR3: CASSLGLIPDEQFF

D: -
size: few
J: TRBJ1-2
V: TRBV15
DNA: TGTGCCACCAGCAGAGATCCGACGGAGGCCGATGGCTACACCTTC
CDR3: CATSRDPTEADGYTF

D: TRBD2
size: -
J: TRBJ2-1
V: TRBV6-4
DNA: TGTGCCAGCAGTGACTCAGGACTAGCGGGACATGAGCAGTTCTTC
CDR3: CASSDSGLAGHEQFF

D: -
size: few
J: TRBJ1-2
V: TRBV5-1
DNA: TGCGCCAGCAGCTTATACCACGGGTACTATGGCTACACCTTC
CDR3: CASSLYHGYYGYTF

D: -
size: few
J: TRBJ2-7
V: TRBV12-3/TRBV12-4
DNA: TGTGCCAGCAGTGGGGGGGGCTCCCCTTACGAGCAGTACTTC
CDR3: CASSGGGSPYEQYF

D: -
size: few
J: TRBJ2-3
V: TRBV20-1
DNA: TGCAGTGTCTCGGGACTCCCTGGGTACAACACAGATACGCAGTATTTT
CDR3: CSVSGLPGYNTDTQYF

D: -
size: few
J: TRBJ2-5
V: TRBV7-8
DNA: TGTGCCAGCAGCCCTAGCCCTGGGGAGACCCAGTACTTC
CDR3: CASSPSPGETQYF

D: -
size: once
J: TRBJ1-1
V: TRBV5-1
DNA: TGCGCCAGCAGCCCCCAGGACGGGAACACTGAAGCTTTCTTT
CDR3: CASSPQDGNTEAFF

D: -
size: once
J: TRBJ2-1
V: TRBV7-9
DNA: TGTGCCAGCAGCCACACAGGGTACGATGAGCAGTTCTTC
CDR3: CASSHTGYDEQFF

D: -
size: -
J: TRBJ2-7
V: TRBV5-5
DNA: TGTGCCAGCAGCGCCGACAGGAGAAGTACCTACGAGCAGTACTTC
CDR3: CASSADRRSTYEQYF

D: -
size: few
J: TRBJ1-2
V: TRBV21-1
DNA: TGTGCCAGCGCTGATCAGGGGGACGGCTATGGCTACACCTTC
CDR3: CASADQGDGYGYTF

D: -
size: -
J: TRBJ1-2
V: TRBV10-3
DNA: TGTGCCATCAGTGTGGCAGGACCCTATGGCTACACCTTC
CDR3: CAISVAGPYGYTF

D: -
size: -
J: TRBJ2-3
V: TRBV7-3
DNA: TGTGCCAGCAGCTTAATTGGCCATACTAAGGGAGATACGCAGTATTTT
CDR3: CASSLIGHTKGDTQYF

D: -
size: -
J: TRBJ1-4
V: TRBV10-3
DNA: TGTGCCATCAGTGATGGTCGAAATGAAAAACTGTTTTTT
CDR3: CAISDGRNEKLFF

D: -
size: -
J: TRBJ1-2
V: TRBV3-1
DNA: TGTGCCAGCAGCCAAGGAGGGAAGCCCTATGGCTACACCTTC
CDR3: CASSQGGKPYGYTF

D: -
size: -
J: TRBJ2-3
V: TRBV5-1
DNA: TGCGCCAGCAGCTTGGCGGGATATACGCAGTATTTT
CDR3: CASSLAGYTQYF

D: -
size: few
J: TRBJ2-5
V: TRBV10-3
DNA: TGTGCCATCAGTGAGCCTGACGGCCCTCGGGAGACCCAGTACTTC
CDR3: CAISEPDGPRETQYF

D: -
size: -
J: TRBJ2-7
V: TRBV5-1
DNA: TGCGCCAGCAGCCCGAGCCTGTCAACTTACGAGCAGTACTTC
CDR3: CASSPSLSTYEQYF

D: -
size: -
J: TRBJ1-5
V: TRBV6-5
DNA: TGTGCCAGCAGCTACAGGGAAGACCAGCCCCAGCATTTT
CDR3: CASSYREDQPQHF

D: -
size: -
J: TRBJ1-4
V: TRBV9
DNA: TGTGCCAGCAGCGCCCGGGGGGCAACTAATGAAAAACTGTTTTTT
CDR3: CASSARGATNEKLFF

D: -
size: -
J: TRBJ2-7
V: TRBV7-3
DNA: TGTGCCAGCAGCTTGGGGAATAGTCCGGAAGAGCAGTACTTC
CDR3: CASSLGNSPEEQYF

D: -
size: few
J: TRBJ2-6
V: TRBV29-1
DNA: TGCAGCGTCCGAGATGGGTGGGGGACTCACAGCTCTGGGGCCAACGTCCTGACTTTC
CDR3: CSVRDGWGTHSSGANVLTF

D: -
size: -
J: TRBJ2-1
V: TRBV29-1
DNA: TGCAGCGCCGTCGGGCAGAGGGCCCCCTACAATGAGCAGTTCTTC
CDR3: CSAVGQRAPYNEQFF